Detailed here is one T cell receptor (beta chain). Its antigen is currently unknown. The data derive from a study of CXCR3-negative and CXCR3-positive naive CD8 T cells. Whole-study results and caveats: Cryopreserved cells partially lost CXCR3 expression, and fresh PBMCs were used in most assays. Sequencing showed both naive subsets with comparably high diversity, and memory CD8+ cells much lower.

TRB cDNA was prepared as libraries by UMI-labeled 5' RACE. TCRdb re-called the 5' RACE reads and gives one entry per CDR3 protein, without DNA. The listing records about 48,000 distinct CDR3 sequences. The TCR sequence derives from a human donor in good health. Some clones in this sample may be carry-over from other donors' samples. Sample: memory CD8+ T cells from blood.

The CDR3: CASRARTSGATDTQYF. The chain employs TRBV12-3 or TRBV12-4 and TRBJ2-3; checking the TCRdb D call of TRBD2 is not possible without DNA. The CDR3 is 16 amino acids.